This TCR beta chain was obtained from a study of T cells in Graves' hyperthyroidism and ophthalmopathy (dated by TCRdb to between 2019 and 2020). For the study in its entirety: Peripheral blood was sampled at the time of initial diagnosis, prior to any treatment. To identify distinguishing TCR V-J signatures, a discovery cohort of some 100 patients was used, comprising 43 with Graves' ophthalmopathy and around 60 with stable Graves' hyperthyroidism. An independent validation cohort of under 20 hyperthyroidism patients and more than 15 patients who later progressed to ophthalmopathy tested prospective prediction of ophthalmopathy. The approximately 100 discovery patients were randomly split 7:3 into training and test sets. In addition, the study compared T-cell repertoires in thyroid tissue and in blood from roughly six Graves' hyperthyroidism patients. Once sampling was done, hyperthyroidism patients were given methimazole at a starting dose of 30 mg daily, whereas ophthalmopathy patients were given high-dose intravenous methylprednisolone. According to the paper, TCR Vbeta CDR3 sequencing was carried out on 135 peripheral blood samples, which came from around 43 ophthalmopathy, around 75 hyperthyroidism and roughly 17 progressor patients. What the research found in general, with its limitations: In validation, progression to ophthalmopathy was predicted by the model with roughly 69% sensitivity and approximately 78% specificity, a median of approximately 6.5 months before onset. No statistical method was used to set the sample size in advance, and investigators knew the group allocation. Most expanded thyroid clonotypes (frequency above 0.001) were also detected in blood, suggesting blood repertoires may reflect thyroid immune responses. In cross-validation, a model built on a 13 V-J signature told ophthalmopathy apart from stable hyperthyroidism with 85% to 90% sensitivity and around 81% specificity, and in testing the same model reached 80%/75%.

The hyperthyroidism patients were between 18 and 65 years old and newly diagnosed, with a disease duration of less than 2 months. Exclusion was applied to patients with uncontrolled infections, other autoimmune diseases, pregnancy or lactation. Diagnoses were based on clinical symptoms, serum thyroxine and TRAb, thyroid ultrasound and orbital computed tomography. For progressor patients, blood was drawn at the first diagnosis of hyperthyroidism, before any ophthalmopathy symptoms had appeared. Ficoll-Paque density gradient centrifugation was used to isolate PBMCs from about 9.4 ml of fresh peripheral blood. Progressor patients were first diagnosed with Graves' hyperthyroidism and then developed ophthalmopathy during follow-up. Total RNA was extracted with Trizol reagent, and quality was checked on an Agilent 2100 Bioanalyzer. The TCR beta CDR3 regions were amplified from RNA transcripts. A first-round RT-PCR of the TCR CDR3 used the HTBI primer set with the Qiagen OneStep RT-PCR kit. Libraries were constructed in a second round of multiplex PCR, after which size selection and purification were performed. Sequencing of the libraries was done on an Illumina HiSeq2000 using paired-end 100 bp reads. As for the authors' bioinformatics: Raw data were processed with SOAPnuke, discarding reads with adapters, uncalled bases, mean Phred below 15, or no exact constant-primer or identifier match. COPE v1.2.5 was used to merge high-quality paired reads, and clonotypes were defined as unique nucleotide sequences. Clonotypes were aligned to IMGT TRBV, TRBD and TRBJ reference segments using MiTCR v1.1. Analysis was restricted to V-J combinations with a frequency above 0.0001, which covered roughly 99% of repertoires. A TCS score was defined as the ratio of F50 (clonal expansion) to E x V (chaos), with BLOSUM62-based TCRdist applied between CDR3 peptides within each V-J. Welch's t-statistics and random forest reduced 500 to 650 V-J features to 13, which were used in a naive Bayes classifier (R e1071). In TCRdb, the public reads were trimmed at Q25 with fastp and aligned with MiXCR, with productive beta chains retained. Each CDR3 protein gets just one entry, which takes the most common genes and DNA from the rows behind it. The V and J calls were not made by the authors but by TCRdb's processing. A total of nearly 600,000 distinct CDR3 sequences appear in this sample, approximately 15% of them only once. Under 7% of the sample comes from the top ten.

This clonotype was seen repeatedly, ten times or more. Its antigen is unknown. No base quality information exists; no much larger clone differs at one position. Sequenced material: blood. This TCR came from a woman in her twenties or thirties with Graves' hyperthyroidism that later progressed to Graves' ophthalmopathy.

The DNA sequence is given as TGTGCCTGGAGAAATGGGCCAAACTATAATTCACCCCTCCACTTT. Its protein reads: CAWRNGPNYNSPLHF. Recombination connected TRBV30 to TRBJ1-6, with no reliable assignment of the D segment. The germline ends are 12 bases apart after V is trimmed by 3 bases and J by 3 bases. CDR1 GTSNPN and CDR2 SVGIG are derived from the germline V gene (reference sequence). The CDR3 runs 15 residues from the cysteine to the phenylalanine. Solely the CDR3 DNA is kept, with 45 bases framed from the first base.